Following are 11 T cell receptor beta chains from one sample sequenced in a study of technical replicates of blood from a handful of donors. Generated by immunoSEQ multiplex PCR, the TCRdb table keeps only in-frame clones and is missing some. The sample gives more than 80,000 clones, more than 85% of which show up once; around 0.36% is in the top ten. The material sequenced was T cells isolated from PBMCs. The receptors were gathered from a human donor in good health.

This clone appeared a single time. The gene calls are TRBV10-3 and TRBJ2-7; a weak D match, TRBD1 (5 bases). Germline CDR1 and CDR2: ENHRY and SYGVKD. This CDR3 has 13 residues. V gave up 3 bases and J gave up 2 bases, with 8 bases separating them. This chain's CDR3 is CAISDRAPYEQYF. The CDR3 DNA is TGTGCCATCAGTGACAGGGCCCCCTACGAGCAGTACTTC.

The chain carries TRBV7-9 and TRBJ1-5; D might be TRBD1 (5 bases). The CDR3 runs 12 residues. Germline V gene lookup returns CDR1 SEHNR and CDR2 FQNEAQ (reference sequence). Trimming shortened V by 6 bases and J by 4 bases, and 7 bases separated the two germline ends. For the CDR3, the DNA is TGTGCCAGCAGTACAGGAAATCAGCCCCAGCATTTT. It codes for CASSTGNQPQHF.

DNA for the CDR3: TGTGCCAGCAGTGTGGACGGCGCGGGGACCCAGTACTTC. This gives the protein CASSVDGAGTQYF. The chain employs TRBV27 and TRBJ2-5; maybe TRBD2 (5 bases). The CDR3 has 13 residues. Deletions cut 5 bases from V and 7 bases from J, with 14 bases between. The germline gives CDR1 MNHEY, CDR2 SMNVEV (reference sequence).

This clone was detected once. The V gene is TRBV18, the J gene TRBJ2-3; the D gene is possibly TRBD2 (5 bases). Trimming stripped 3 bases from V and 4 bases from J, with 14 bases between. Germline values: CDR1 KGHSH, CDR2 LQKENI. The CDR3 sequence is 15 residues long. The CDR3 sequence is CASSPLADPADTQYF. The CDR3 coding sequence is TGTGCCAGCTCACCTCTAGCTGATCCCGCAGATACGCAGTATTTT.

V and J are TRBV9 and TRBJ2-3; 7 nucleotides align to TRBD2. Unmatched junction bases numbered 10, after V lost 0 bases and J lost 6 bases. The CDR3 runs 16 residues. From germline, CDR1 is SGDLS and CDR2 YYNGEE. CDR3 DNA: TGTGCCAGCAGCGTAGATGGGGGAGGGCCCGGTGATACGCAGTATTTT. The encoded protein is CASSVDGGGPGDTQYF.

The chain uses TRBV5-1 and TRBJ2-5; TRBD2 might be the D (6 bases). Trimming took off 1 base at V and 4 bases at J, with 11 bases between the two ends. The CDR3 totals 14 residues. CDR1 SGHRS and CDR2 YFSETQ come from the germline V gene. CDR3 in DNA: TGCGCCAGCAGCTTGCGTGCTAGCGTAGAGACCCAGTACTTC. Translation: CASSLRASVETQYF. Combining the CDR3 with reference TRBV5-1 and TRBJ2-5 gives the whole variable domain KAGVTQTPRYLIKTRGQQVTLSCSPISGHRSVSWYQQTPGQGLQFLFEYFSETQRNKGNFPGRFSGRQFSNSRSEMNVSTLELGDSALYLCASSLRASVETQYFGPGTRLLVL.

This chain uses TRBV29-1 with TRBJ2-6; tentative D call: TRBD1 (5 bases). Per the germline V gene, CDR1 is SQVTM and CDR2 is ANQGSEA. The V and J ends lost 7 bases and 3 bases respectively, with 16 bases between them. The CDR3 covers 15 residues. CDR3 sequence: CSAQVSLGGANVLTF. The CDR3 bases are TGCAGCGCACAGGTCTCCCTAGGTGGGGCCAACGTCCTGACTTTC. The variable domain in full, with the rest retrieved from reference TRBV29-1 and TRBJ2-6, is SAVISQKPSRDICQRGTSLTIQCQVDSQVTMMFWYRQQPGQSLTLIATANQGSEATYESGFVIDKFPISRPNLTFSTLTVSNMSPEDSSIYLCSAQVSLGGANVLTFGAGSRLTVL.

The rearrangement joins TRBV27 to TRBJ1-1, with D tentatively TRBD1 (5 bases). Germline V gives CDR1 MNHEY, CDR2 SMNVEV (reference sequence). Deletions cut 0 bases from V and 5 bases from J, with 10 bases between. There are 14 residues in the CDR3. The CDR3 spells CASSLSGRGTEAFF. As DNA, the CDR3 is TGTGCCAGCAGTTTATCGGGCCGGGGGACTGAAGCTTTCTTT.

V gene TRBV5-4 combines with J gene TRBJ2-1; TRBD2 aligns across 12 bases. The CDR3 spans 17 residues. V was clipped by 0 bases and J by 7 bases; unmatched bases: 8. Germline loops: CDR1 SGHNT, CDR2 YYREEE (reference sequence). Written as DNA, the CDR3 is TGTGCCAGCAGCTTGGGGACTAGCGGGATATCATCGAATGAGCAGTTCTTC. It is translated as CASSLGTSGISSNEQFF.

This sequence joins TRBV7-2 and TRBJ1-5, with 8 positions matching TRBD1. V lost 5 bases to trimming and J lost 5 bases; unmatched junction nucleotides: 14. CDR1 and CDR2 (germline): SGHTA, FQGNSA. There are 17 residues in the CDR3. CDR3 protein: CASSPVGTGLLYQPQHF. CDR3 nucleotide sequence: TGTGCCAGCAGCCCTGTGGGGACAGGACTCTTGTATCAGCCCCAGCATTTT.

This clone was found once. The chain joins TRBV11-3 to TRBJ2-1; 11 positions agree with TRBD2. Germline lookup yields CDR1 SGHNT and CDR2 YENEEA. The CDR3 contains 14 residues. V lost 6 bases and J lost 7; bases outside the gene matches: 5. The CDR3 region has the DNA TGTGCCAGCAGTAGCGGGAGGGAGGTAAATGAGCAGTTCTTC. The encoded protein is CASSSGREVNEQFF. Full variable domain (outside the CDR3, taken from reference TRBV11-3 and TRBJ2-1): EAGVVQSPRYKIIEKKQPVAFWCNPISGHNTLYWYLQNLGQGPELLIRYENEEAVDDSQLPKDRFSAERLKGVDSTLKIQPAELGDSAVYLCASSSGREVNEQFFGPGTRLTVL.